This T cell receptor (beta chain) was captured by sequencing in a study of T-cell memory formation after mild COVID-19. Deletions cut 1 base from V and 4 bases from J, with 29 bases between. Germline CDR1 and CDR2: LNHNV and YYDKDF (reference sequence). This CDR3 comprises 21 residues. MiXCR, applied by TCRdb to the 5' RACE reads, yields one record per CDR3 protein. The table records about 140,000 distinct CDR3 sequences, more than 13% of them present only once. This clonotype has just a few counts. The sequencing sample was made of PBMCs or a T cell subset sorted from them (not recorded which). This sequence originates from an adult woman who had mild COVID-19 (a few samples of this study predate the infection). Cell type and time point are not known. The rearrangement links TRBV15 to TRBJ2-1; D is tentatively TRBD1 or TRBD2 (7 bases each). The CDR3 bases are TGTGCCACCAGCAGAGGCTCAGTCGGAGTAGCGGGCAGGGGGATATACAATGAGCAGTTCTTC. Amino acid sequence: CATSRGSVGVAGRGIYNEQFF.